A selection of T cell receptor beta chains follows, all from one sample in a study of immune evolution from preneoplasia to lung adenocarcinoma. Sequencing used immunoSEQ multiplex PCR; TCRdb keeps in-frame clones, though not all of them. The sample contains more than 3,500 clones, 65% to 90% of which appear only once. Sequencing was carried out using FFPE invasive lung adenocarcinoma tissue. Receptors were obtained from a person in their fifties with lung adenocarcinoma. Each CDR3 is given with its conserved first and last residue. Each record gives: V gene, D gene, J gene, clone size, CDR3 DNA, CDR3 protein. D genes are given only for firm matches. Clone size is not always given. Where it is, it says once, few, many or a class for expanded clones.

>TRBV7-6|TRBD1|TRBJ2-5|.
TGTGCCAGCAGCCGACAGGGAATACGAGAGACCCAGTACTTC
CASSRQGIRETQYF
>TRBV11-2|.|TRBJ2-1|.
TGTGCCAGCAGCGAACTGGGAGTCGCGTTCTTC
CASSELGVAFF
>TRBV2|TRBD2|TRBJ2-7|.
TGTGCCAGCAGTGGCTGGACTAGCGGCTACGAGCAGTACTTC
CASSGWTSGYEQYF
>TRBV6-1|.|TRBJ1-5|.
TGTGCCAGCAGTGAAGAGTGGGTCAGGGTGGGTCAGCCCCAGCATTTT
CASSEEWVRVGQPQHF
>TRBV5-6|.|TRBJ2-3|.
TGTGCCAGCAGCTCCAAGGGGCTGGGGGGAGATACGCAGTATTTT
CASSSKGLGGDTQYF
>TRBV19|TRBD2|TRBJ2-7|.
TGTGCCAGTAGTAGGGGACTAGCTACCCCTGGAGAGCAGTACTTC
CASSRGLATPGEQYF
>TRBV28|TRBD1|TRBJ2-7|.
TGTGCCAGCAGTCCGGGGACAGGACGCTCCTACGAGCAGTACTTC
CASSPGTGRSYEQYF
>TRBV11-2|TRBD1|TRBJ2-3|.
TGTGCCAGCTCCCGGGGGACAGGGGGCGACCCCACAGATACGCAGTATTTT
CASSRGTGGDPTDTQYF
>TRBV19|.|TRBJ1-1|.
TGTGCCAGTAGTACCCCCGGGACACCGAACACTGAAGCTTTCTTT
CASSTPGTPNTEAFF
>TRBV5-1|.|TRBJ2-7|.
TGCGCCAGCAGCTTGATGGATCTCACCTACGAGCAGTACTTC
CASSLMDLTYEQYF
>TRBV30|TRBD2|TRBJ2-2|.
TGTGCCTGCTCTAGCGGGAGTAACACCGGGGAGCTGTTTTTT
CACSSGSNTGELFF
>TRBV25-1|TRBD1|TRBJ2-3|.
TGTGCCAGCACCCCCACCGGGACAGGGCTCACAGATACGCAGTATTTT
CASTPTGTGLTDTQYF
>TRBV5-4|.|TRBJ1-1|.
TGTGCCAGCAGCTCCCTCTCCCGACGGGACACTGAAGCTTTCTTT
CASSSLSRRDTEAFF
>TRBV23-1|.|TRBJ2-7|.
TGCGCCAGCAGTCAATCCAAGGTTCCCTACGAGCAGTACTTC
CASSQSKVPYEQYF
>TRBV6-1|.|TRBJ1-2|.
TGTGCCAGCAGTGAAGAAGCCTATGGCTACACCTTC
CASSEEAYGYTF
>TRBV6-4|.|TRBJ2-2|once
TGTGCCAGCAGTGAGGGGGCGGGTGCCGGGGAGCTGTTTTTT
CASSEGAGAGELFF
>TRBV6-5|TRBD1|TRBJ1-2|.
TGTGCCAGCAGTTACGAATACAGGGGCGCGGGGGGCTACACCTTC
CASSYEYRGAGGYTF
>TRBV6-5|.|TRBJ2-5|.
TGTGCCAGCAGGACAGGTCCCGGGACCCAATACTTC
CASRTGPGTQYF
>TRBV11-2|.|TRBJ2-3|few
TGTGCCAGCAGCCAGGGTACTAGCACAGATACGCAGTATTTT
CASSQGTSTDTQYF
>TRBV5-1|TRBD2|TRBJ2-7|.
TGCGCCAGCAGCTTGTCCGGGACTAGTTACGACGAGCAGTACTTC
CASSLSGTSYDEQYF
>TRBV27|TRBD1|TRBJ2-7|.
TGTGCCAGCAGTTTCTCCGGGACAGGGAACGAGCAGTACTTC
CASSFSGTGNEQYF
>TRBV7-3|.|TRBJ2-1|.
TGTGCCAGCAGCCACCCTCTTATGAGCAATGAGCAGTTCTTC
CASSHPLMSNEQFF
>TRBV28|TRBD1|TRBJ1-5|few
TGTGCCAGCAGTTCTGCCGGGACAGGGCTTCAGCCCCAGCATTTT
CASSSAGTGLQPQHF
>TRBV7-6|.|TRBJ2-5|few
TGTGCCAGCAGCTTAGTTTGGGAGACCCAGTACTTC
CASSLVWETQYF
>TRBV11-2|.|TRBJ2-1|.
TGTGCCAGCAAGGGGCGGGCCAACTCCTACAATGAGCAGTTCTTC
CASKGRANSYNEQFF
>TRBV6-5|.|TRBJ2-4|.
TGTGCCGTCAAGGAGGGGGCAGCCAAAAACATTCAGTACTTC
CAVKEGAAKNIQYF
>TRBV9|TRBD1|TRBJ1-5|.
TGTGCCAGCAGCGTAGAGGGGACAGGGGGCCAGCCCCAGCATTTT
CASSVEGTGGQPQHF
>TRBV12-5|TRBD1|TRBJ1-5|.
TGTGCTAGTGCCATATCGACAGGGGCAGGCAATCAGCCCCAGCATTTT
CASAISTGAGNQPQHF
>TRBV7-9|.|TRBJ1-1|.
TGTGCCAGCAGCTTATTCGAAGAAGCTTTCTTT
CASSLFEEAFF
>TRBV7-2|.|TRBJ2-6|once
TGTGCCAGCAGCGAAGACGGAAGGGGGGCCAACGTCCTGACTTTC
CASSEDGRGANVLTF
>TRBV28|.|TRBJ1-3|.
TGTGCCAGCAGTTTACAGGGTATCTCTGGAAACACCATATATTTT
CASSLQGISGNTIYF
>TRBV10-3|.|TRBJ2-1|.
TGTGCCATCAGTGAGTCTGGGGGCTCCTACAATGAGCAGTTCTTC
CAISESGGSYNEQFF
>TRBV28|.|TRBJ1-2|.
TGTGCCAGCACTCCAAATCTAGGCGGAGGGCCCTATGGCTACACCTTC
CASTPNLGGGPYGYTF
>TRBV6-1|.|TRBJ1-1|.
TGTGCCAGCAGTACATTAAACACTGAAGCTTTCTTT
CASSTLNTEAFF
>TRBV2|.|TRBJ2-3|.
TGTGCCAGCAGAACCACCGGGGGCCCCCTGACGACAGATACGCAGTATTTT
CASRTTGGPLTTDTQYF
>TRBV5-4|.|TRBJ1-4|.
TGTGCCAGCAGCTTGACAGGTCGAAATGAAAAACTGTTTTTT
CASSLTGRNEKLFF
>TRBV4-3|TRBD2|TRBJ2-5|.
TGCGCCAGCAGCCAAGATCGGGGGACTAGCGGGAGCCCTGGCTGGGAGACCCAGTACTTC
CASSQDRGTSGSPGWETQYF
>TRBV2|.|TRBJ2-7|.
TGTGCCAGCAGAATCGGGGGTGGGTCCTACGAGCAGTACTTC
CASRIGGGSYEQYF
>TRBV18|.|TRBJ2-2|.
TGTGCCAGCTCACACCAAGGAACAGGGGAGGTGACCGGGGAGCTGTTTTTT
CASSHQGTGEVTGELFF
>TRBV14|.|TRBJ2-2|.
TGTGCCAGCAGCCCCCATCCAGGGAACACCGGGGAGCTGTTTTTT
CASSPHPGNTGELFF
>TRBV7-3|.|TRBJ2-7|.
TGTGCCAGCAGCTCGACAGTTTACGAGCAGTACTTC
CASSSTVYEQYF
>TRBV29-1|.|TRBJ2-3|.
TGCAGCGTTCAGGGGTCGGGGAGCACAGATACGCAGTATTTT
CSVQGSGSTDTQYF
>TRBV28|.|TRBJ1-3|few
TGTGCCAGCATCACTCCCCCAGGGAGGACGGGGGGAAACACCATATATTTT
CASITPPGRTGGNTIYF
>TRBV29-1|TRBD1|TRBJ1-1|once
TGCAGCGTCCCCGGGACAGGGAACACTGAAGCTTTCTTT
CSVPGTGNTEAFF
>TRBV7-2|.|TRBJ2-3|.
TGTGCCAGCAGCTTAGATCCCTCCACAGATACGCAGTATTTT
CASSLDPSTDTQYF
>TRBV4-1|.|TRBJ2-1|.
TGCGCCAGCAGCCAAGATCTAGGGAATGAGCAGTTCTTC
CASSQDLGNEQFF
>TRBV7-2|TRBD2|TRBJ2-2|.
TGTGCCAGCAGCTTAGCGCTAGGGCTAGCGGCCGGGGAGCTGTTTTTT
CASSLALGLAAGELFF
>TRBV6-6|.|TRBJ1-1|.
TGTGCCACACAAGAGGGACAGAACACTGAAGCTTTCTTT
CATQEGQNTEAFF
>TRBV5-8|.|TRBJ1-4|once
TGTGCCAGCAGCTTGTACGGGGGTAATGAAAAACTGTTTTTT
CASSLYGGNEKLFF
>TRBV27|.|TRBJ2-7|.
TGTGCCACGCTAGGGGTTAACTCCTACGAGCAGTACTTC
CATLGVNSYEQYF
>TRBV28|.|TRBJ1-4|.
TGTGCCAGCAGATTAGGGGGGGCTGGAGAAAAACTGTTTTTT
CASRLGGAGEKLFF
>TRBV2|TRBD1|TRBJ1-2|.
TGTGCCAGCAGGAAGACAGGGGAAGTGATAGGAAGTGGCTACACCTTC
CASRKTGEVIGSGYTF
>TRBV5-1|.|TRBJ2-2|.
TGCGCCAGCAGCTCAGGGACGCAGAACACCGGGGAGCTGTTTTTT
CASSSGTQNTGELFF
>TRBV5-4|TRBD2|TRBJ2-1|once
TGTGCCAGCAGCTTGGGGCTAGCGGGAGGCCTCGGTGAGCAGTTCTTC
CASSLGLAGGLGEQFF
>TRBV5-1|TRBD2|TRBJ2-2|.
TGCGCCAGCAGCTTCAGCGGGAGTGGCACCGGGGAGCTGTTTTTT
CASSFSGSGTGELFF
>TRBV19|.|TRBJ1-2|.
TGTGCCAGTAGGACTAACAGGGCTGGCTACACCTTC
CASRTNRAGYTF
>TRBV7-8|TRBD2|TRBJ2-4|once
TGTGCCAGCAGCCCGACTAGCGGACGGGACATTCAGTACTTC
CASSPTSGRDIQYF
>TRBV29-1|.|TRBJ1-1|.
TGCAGCGTTTTACAGGCTTTCGGCACTGAAGCTTTCTTT
CSVLQAFGTEAFF
>TRBV7-8|TRBD1|TRBJ2-7|.
TGTGCCAGCAGCTTGGACAGGCCCTACGAGCAGTACTTC
CASSLDRPYEQYF